These 14 T cell receptor beta chains originate from one sample sequenced in a study of radiation and T cells in renal cell carcinoma. Sample treatment: treatment-naive control, cytoreductive nephrectomy. Clones were sequenced by immunoSEQ multiplex PCR, and TCRdb holds only the in-frame ones, with some missing. Here the sample spans around 18,000 clones, about 53% being singletons. The sample consisted of tumor tissue, taken from a patient whose treatment was nephrectomy without radiotherapy. These receptors all come from a man aged 35 to 55 with renal cell carcinoma.

This clone ranks as large (0.1 to 1%). This chain connects TRBV7-9 to TRBJ1-6; TRBD1 matches 9 bases. The CDR3 spans 15 residues. Germline loops: CDR1 SEHNR, CDR2 FQNEAQ (reference sequence). The trim removed 4 bases at V and 9 bases at J, leaving 7 bases unmatched. The CDR3 loop is CASSSSWDRASPLHF. The CDR3 DNA follows: TGTGCCAGCAGCTCCTCCTGGGACAGGGCTTCACCCCTCCACTTT.

The chain uses TRBV7-2 and TRBJ2-2; tentatively, D is TRBD2 (5 bases). The CDR3 has 13 amino acids. From germline, CDR1 is SGHTA and CDR2 FQGNSA. V dropped 6 bases and J dropped 5 bases, with 10 bases sitting between them. In DNA form, the CDR3 reads TGTGCCAGCAGTCGGACGGGGACCGGGGAGCTGTTTTTT. Amino acids: CASSRTGTGELFF. The variable domain in full, with the rest retrieved from reference TRBV7-2 and TRBJ2-2, is GAGVSQSPSNKVTEKGKDVELRCDPISGHTALYWYRQSLGQGLEFLIYFQGNSAPDKSGLPSDRFSAERTGGSVSTLTIQRTQQEDSAVYLCASSRTGTGELFFGEGSRLTVL.

The chain combines TRBV7-6 with TRBJ2-5, with a possible D match to TRBD2 (6 bases). V was cut by 0 bases and J by 3 bases, with 11 bases left in between. From germline, CDR1 is SGHVS and CDR2 FNYEAQ. The CDR3 is 15 residues long. The CDR3 protein is CASSLAGRREETQYF. DNA for the CDR3: TGTGCCAGCAGCTTAGCGGGGAGGAGGGAAGAGACCCAGTACTTC.

The chain couples TRBV30 to TRBJ1-1; D remains ambiguous. CDR1 and CDR2 (germline): GTSNPN, SVGIG (reference sequence). V was shortened by 8 bases and J by 4 bases, with 11 bases between the two germline ends. The CDR3 is 11 residues long. The CDR3 DNA sequence: TGTGCCGGGAACCGTGGCACTGAAGCTTTCTTT. Translated: CAGNRGTEAFF.

The chain is built from TRBV7-2 and TRBJ2-3; D not certain. The length of the CDR3 is 12 residues. Between the trimmed V and J ends, which lost 5 bases and 4 bases, there was a span of 7 bases. CDR1 is SGHTA and CDR2 is FQGNSA in the germline V gene. CDR3 sequence reads: CASSPLADTQYF. Here the CDR3 DNA reads TGTGCCAGCAGCCCACTGGCAGATACGCAGTATTTT.

The table lists this clone with a few counts. J is TRBJ2-7 and V is TRBV28; no reliable D call. V was shortened by 3 bases and J by 6 bases, with 9 bases between the two germline ends. Per germline, CDR1 MDHEN and CDR2 SYDVKM. CDR3 length: 12 amino acids. The CDR3 reads CASSFRGTEQYF. The CDR3 DNA follows: TGTGCCAGCAGTTTTAGAGGTACCGAGCAGTACTTC.

This clone ranks as medium-sized. The V and J genes are TRBV5-8 and TRBJ1-2; TRBD1 agrees at 7 bases. The CDR3 extends over 13 amino acids. Germline V gene lookup returns CDR1 SGHTS and CDR2 YDEGEE. Germline trimming cut 4 bases from V and 8 bases from J; bases unmatched to any gene: 8. CDR3 coding DNA: TGTGCCAGCAGCATAGATACAGGGGCCGGCTACACCTTC. Its translation: CASSIDTGAGYTF.

This clone was detected only a few times. The gene calls are TRBV2 and TRBJ2-7, with 9 bases that match TRBD2. The length of the CDR3 is 15 residues. Germline V gives CDR1 SNHLY, CDR2 FYNNEI. V trimming: 7 bases; J trimming: 2 bases; junction bases outside the gene matches: 9. The CDR3 spells CASTLSGGLTYEQYF. CDR3 sequence (DNA): TGTGCCAGCACGCTTAGCGGGGGCCTCACCTACGAGCAGTACTTC.

CDR3 amino acids: CASSVRSWGEETQYF. The CDR3 DNA follows: TGTGCCAGCAGCGTACGTAGCTGGGGGGAAGAGACCCAGTACTTC. The rearrangement joins TRBV9 to TRBJ2-5, with D perhaps matching TRBD2 (6 bases). There are 15 residues in the CDR3. V lost 1 base, J lost 3 bases, and 13 bases lay in between. Germline V gene data show CDR1 as SGDLS and CDR2 as YYNGEE.

The chain's CDR3 is CASSWRQKEKLFF. The DNA for the CDR3 is TGTGCCAGCAGCTGGAGACAAAAGGAAAAACTGTTTTTT. The chain has TRBV7-8 and TRBJ1-4; D uncertain. The V end lost 4 bases, the J end lost 8 bases, and 11 bases lay between the germline ends. Germline assignment: CDR1 SGHVS and CDR2 FQNEAQ. This CDR3 is 13 amino acids long. Looking up the rest from reference TRBV7-8 and TRBJ1-4 gives the full variable domain: GAGVSQSPRYKVAKRGQDVALRCDPISGHVSLFWYQQALGQGPEFLTYFQNEAQLDKSGLPSDRFFAERPEGSVSTLKIQRTQQEDSAVYLCASSWRQKEKLFFGSGTQLSVL.

The chain carries TRBV20-1 and TRBJ1-2; unclear D gene. The germline V gene encodes CDR1 DFQATT and CDR2 SNEGSKA (reference sequence). Trimming cost V 7 bases and J 4 bases, with 4 bases left between them. The CDR3 is made up of 9 amino acids. The chain's CDR3 is CSGFYGYTF. CDR3 nucleotides: TGCAGTGGGTTCTATGGCTACACCTTC.

The sample holds a few counts of this clone. This sequence joins TRBV7-6 and TRBJ1-1; weak D call: TRBD1 (5 bases). The germline V gene has CDR1 SGHVS and CDR2 FNYEAQ. This CDR3 comprises 13 residues. Between the trimmed V and J ends, which lost 3 bases and 8 bases, there was a span of 13 bases. The CDR3 loop is CASSLVEGVEAFF. The CDR3 nucleotides are TGTGCCAGCAGCTTGGTGGAAGGGGTCGAAGCTTTCTTT.

This clone was seen just once. The chain recombines TRBV5-1 with TRBJ1-2, with 7 bases fitting TRBD1. V trimming: 3 bases; J trimming: 5 bases; junction bases outside the gene matches: 7. The CDR3 covers 14 residues. Germline V gene lookup returns CDR1 SGHRS and CDR2 YFSETQ. The CDR3 DNA sequence: TGCGCCAGCAGCTCGGGACAGCTAGCTTATGGCTACACCTTC. This encodes CASSSGQLAYGYTF.

The V gene is TRBV12-5, the J gene TRBJ1-2; TRBD1 is a possible D gene (5 bases). Germline values: CDR1 LGHNT, CDR2 FRNRAP. The V and J ends lost 5 bases and 8 bases respectively, with 15 bases between them. The CDR3 is 13 residues long. The CDR3 spells CASGIDSYKGYTF. The CDR3 DNA follows: TGTGCTAGTGGTATCGACAGTTATAAGGGCTACACCTTC.